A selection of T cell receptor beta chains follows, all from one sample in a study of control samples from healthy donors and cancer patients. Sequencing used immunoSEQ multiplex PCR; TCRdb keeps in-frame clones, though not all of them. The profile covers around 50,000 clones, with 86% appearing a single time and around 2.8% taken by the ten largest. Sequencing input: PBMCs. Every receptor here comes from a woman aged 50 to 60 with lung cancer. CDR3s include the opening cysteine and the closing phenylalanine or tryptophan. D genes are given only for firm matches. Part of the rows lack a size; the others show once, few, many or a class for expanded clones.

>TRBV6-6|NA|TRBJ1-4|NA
CASRDRQDGEKLFF
TGTGCCAGCAGAGATCGACAGGACGGGGAAAAACTGTTTTTT
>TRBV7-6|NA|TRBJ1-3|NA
CASSPGPGFSGNTIYF
TGTGCCAGCAGCCCCGGTCCCGGGTTTTCTGGAAACACCATATATTTT
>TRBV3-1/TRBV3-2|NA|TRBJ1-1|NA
CASSQAGRYENTEAFF
TGTGCCAGCAGCCAAGCGGGGAGATACGAGAACACTGAAGCTTTCTTT
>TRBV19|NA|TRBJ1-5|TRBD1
CASSGTGAGEGNQPQHF
TGTGCCAGTAGCGGGACAGGGGCGGGGGAAGGCAATCAGCCCCAGCATTTT
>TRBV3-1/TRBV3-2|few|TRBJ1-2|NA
CASSPSDVVGYGYTF
TGTGCCAGCAGCCCGAGTGATGTCGTCGGGTATGGCTACACCTTC
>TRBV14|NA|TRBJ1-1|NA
CASSLPGGERPEAFF
TGTGCCAGCAGCCTCCCTGGAGGGGAGCGTCCTGAAGCTTTCTTT
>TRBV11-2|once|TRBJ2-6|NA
CASSLAGRISGANVLTF
TGTGCCAGCAGCTTAGCGGGGCGGATCTCTGGGGCCAACGTCCTGACTTTC
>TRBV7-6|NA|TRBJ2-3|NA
CASSLEGADTQYF
TGTGCCAGCAGCTTAGAGGGAGCAGATACGCAGTATTTT
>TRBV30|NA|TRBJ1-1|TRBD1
CAWRYRGGGTEAFF
TGTGCCTGGAGGTACAGGGGTGGAGGCACTGAAGCTTTCTTT
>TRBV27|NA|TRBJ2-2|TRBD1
CASRGQGASTGELFF
TGTGCCAGCAGGGGACAGGGGGCGAGCACCGGGGAGCTGTTTTTT
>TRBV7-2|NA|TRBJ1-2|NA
CASSTGTSTFADGYTF
TGTGCCAGCAGTACCGGGACCTCTACCTTTGCGGATGGCTACACCTTC
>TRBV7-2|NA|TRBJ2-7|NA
CASSWRGQTYEQYF
TGTGCCAGCAGCTGGAGGGGCCAAACCTACGAGCAGTACTTC
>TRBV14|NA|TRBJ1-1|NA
CASSHGLDTEAFF
TGTGCCAGCAGCCACGGTCTGGACACTGAAGCTTTCTTT
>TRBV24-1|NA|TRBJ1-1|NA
CATSDPDGGTEAFF
TGTGCCACCAGTGATCCCGATGGCGGGACTGAAGCTTTCTTT
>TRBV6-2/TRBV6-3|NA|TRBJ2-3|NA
CASSYGGRTDTQYF
TGTGCCAGCAGTTACGGTGGCCGCACAGATACGCAGTATTTT
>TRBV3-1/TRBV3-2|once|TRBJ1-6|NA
CASSLPTGGSNSPLHF
TGTGCCAGCAGCCTTCCGACAGGAGGGTCTAATTCACCCCTCCACTTT
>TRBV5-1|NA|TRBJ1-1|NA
CASSLGWGASNTEAFF
TGCGCCAGCAGCTTGGGGTGGGGGGCGTCGAACACTGAAGCTTTCTTT
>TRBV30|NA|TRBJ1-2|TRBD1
CAWRLTGEYGYTF
TGTGCCTGGAGGCTCACAGGGGAGTATGGCTACACCTTC
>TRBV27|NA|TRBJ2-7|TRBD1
CASRDRVEQYF
TGTGCCAGCAGGGACAGGGTCGAGCAGTACTTC
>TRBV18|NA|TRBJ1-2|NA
CASSLGADYGYTF
TGTGCCAGCTCACTGGGGGCGGACTATGGCTACACCTTC
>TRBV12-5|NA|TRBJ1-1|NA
CASGLWEGKNTEAFF
TGTGCTAGTGGTTTGTGGGAGGGCAAGAACACTGAAGCTTTCTTT
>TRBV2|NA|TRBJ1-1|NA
CASSLGLNTEAFF
TGTGCCAGCAGTCTGGGGCTGAACACTGAAGCTTTCTTT
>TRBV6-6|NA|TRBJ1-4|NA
CASSPRGIEKLFF
TGTGCCAGCAGCCCTAGAGGGATTGAAAAACTGTTTTTT
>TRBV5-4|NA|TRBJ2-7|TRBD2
CASSSRTSGPGYEQYF
TGTGCCAGCAGCTCCAGGACTAGCGGACCGGGCTACGAGCAGTACTTC
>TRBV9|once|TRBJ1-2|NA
CASSVVPGNPANYGYTF
TGTGCCAGCAGCGTAGTCCCAGGGAACCCAGCTAACTATGGCTACACCTTC
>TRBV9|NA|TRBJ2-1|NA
CASSVGGQSNEQFF
TGTGCCAGCAGCGTGGGGGGACAGTCCAATGAGCAGTTCTTC
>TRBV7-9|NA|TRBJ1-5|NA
CASSLGWTQHF
TGTGCCAGCAGCCTAGGTTGGACCCAGCATTTT
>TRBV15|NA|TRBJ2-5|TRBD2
CATSKGLADQETQYF
TGTGCCACCAGCAAGGGACTAGCGGATCAAGAGACCCAGTACTTC
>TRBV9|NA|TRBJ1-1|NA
CASSVDLDSGKAFF
TGTGCCAGCAGCGTAGATTTGGACAGCGGCAAGGCTTTCTTT
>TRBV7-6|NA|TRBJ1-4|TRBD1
CASSLGQGGEKLFF
TGTGCCAGCAGCTTAGGGCAGGGGGGTGAAAAACTGTTTTTT
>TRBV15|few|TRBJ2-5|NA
CATSRAGSQGETQYF
TGTGCCACCAGCAGAGCAGGATCCCAGGGAGAGACCCAGTACTTC
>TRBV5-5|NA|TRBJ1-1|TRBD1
CASSKWGDRGFLNTEAFF
TGTGCCAGCAGCAAATGGGGGGACAGGGGCTTCTTGAACACTGAAGCTTTCTTT
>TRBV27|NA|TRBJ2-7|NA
CASSLGGISYEQYF
TGTGCCAGCAGTTTAGGTGGCATATCCTACGAGCAGTACTTC
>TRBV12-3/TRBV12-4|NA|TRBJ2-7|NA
CASYGGGSYEQYF
TGTGCCAGCTACGGGGGCGGGTCCTACGAGCAGTACTTC
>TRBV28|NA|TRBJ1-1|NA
CASSFIWGMNTEAFF
TGTGCCAGCAGTTTTATTTGGGGAATGAACACTGAAGCTTTCTTT
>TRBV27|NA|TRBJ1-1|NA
CASSQTPYTEAFF
TGTGCCAGCAGTCAAACACCGTACACTGAAGCTTTCTTT
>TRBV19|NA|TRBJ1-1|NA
CASSMREGGTEAFF
TGTGCCAGTAGTATGAGGGAAGGCGGCACTGAAGCTTTCTTT
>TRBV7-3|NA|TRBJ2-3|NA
CASSLRSRTDTQYF
TGTGCCAGCAGCTTACGTAGCAGAACAGATACGCAGTATTTT
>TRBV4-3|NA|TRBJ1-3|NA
CASSQGWENTASGNTIYF
TGCGCCAGCAGCCAAGGGTGGGAGAATACCGCCTCTGGAAACACCATATATTTT
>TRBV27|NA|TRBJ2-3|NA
CASSRTQGPSSANTQYF
TGTGCCAGCAGCCGGACTCAGGGGCCCTCATCCGCAAATACGCAGTATTTT
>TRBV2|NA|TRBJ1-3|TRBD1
CASSYLMTGVGNTIYF
TGTGCCAGCAGTTACCTTATGACAGGGGTTGGAAACACCATATATTTT
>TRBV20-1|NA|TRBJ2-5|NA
CSARREETQYF
TGCAGTGCTAGGAGAGAAGAGACCCAGTACTTC
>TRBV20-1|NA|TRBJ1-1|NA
CSARLHPEAFF
TGCAGTGCTAGACTTCACCCTGAAGCTTTCTTT
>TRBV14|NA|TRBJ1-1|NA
CASSQGASEAFF
TGTGCCAGCAGCCAGGGGGCATCTGAAGCTTTCTTT
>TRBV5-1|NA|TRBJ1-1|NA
CASSYRATNTEAFF
TGCGCCAGCAGTTACAGGGCAACGAACACTGAAGCTTTCTTT
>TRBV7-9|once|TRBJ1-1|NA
CASSGGRINTEAFF
TGTGCCAGCAGCGGAGGACGGATAAACACTGAAGCTTTCTTT
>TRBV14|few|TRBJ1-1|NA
CASSRDSNTEAFF
TGTGCCAGCAGCCGGGACTCAAACACTGAAGCTTTCTTT
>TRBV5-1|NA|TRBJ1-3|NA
CASSLVGVEFGNTIYF
TGCGCCAGCAGCTTGGTAGGGGTGGAATTTGGAAACACCATATATTTT
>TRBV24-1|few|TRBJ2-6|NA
CATSDPRVSGANVLTF
TGTGCCACCAGTGATCCGCGGGTCTCTGGGGCCAACGTCCTGACTTTC
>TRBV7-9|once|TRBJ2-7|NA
CASSHDYEQYF
TGTGCCAGCAGCCACGACTACGAGCAGTACTTC
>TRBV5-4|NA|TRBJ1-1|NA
CASSLGGLGENTEAFF
TGTGCCAGCAGCTTGGGGGGCCTAGGTGAGAACACTGAAGCTTTCTTT
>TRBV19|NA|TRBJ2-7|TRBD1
CASSMGQGSYEQYF
TGTGCCAGTAGTATGGGACAGGGCAGCTACGAGCAGTACTTC